This T cell receptor (beta chain) originates from a study of Graves' ophthalmopathy and Graves' hyperthyroidism. About the research overall: Investigators collected peripheral blood at initial diagnosis, before any treatment was given. Study outcomes and limitations: As the model predicted ophthalmopathy progression, it achieved a sensitivity of about 71% and a specificity of roughly 72%.

The study enrolled ophthalmopathy donors with moderate-to-severe activity, CAS ≥3, NOSPECS ≥4 and duration under 3 months. If patients had other autoimmune diseases, uncontrolled infections, pregnancy or lactation, they were excluded. A remark on this clonotype: What it recognizes is unknown.

V lost 6 bases and J lost 3, with 12 bases in between. CDR3 length: 13 amino acids. CDR3 regions of TCR beta were amplified from RNA transcripts. First-round RT-PCR with HTBI primers preceded a second-round multiplex PCR. MiXCR was run by TCRdb on the multiplex PCR reads, yielding one entry per CDR3 protein. Among approximately 210,000 distinct CDR3 sequences listed, 20% to 25% were seen once. The TCR originated in a woman in her forties or fifties with Graves' ophthalmopathy. The sample comprised peripheral blood. The chain uses TRBV12-3 or TRBV12-4 and TRBJ2-7; possibly TRBD1 for D (5 bases). CDR3 nucleotides: TGTGCCAGCAGGTACCCAGGGCACTACGAGCAGTACTTC. Its protein product is CASRYPGHYEQYF.